Listed below are T cell receptor beta chains from one sample, sequenced in a study of CD8 T cells in ankylosing spondylitis. In TCRdb, the 5' RACE reads were re-called with MiXCR into one record per CDR3 protein. This table has around 150,000 distinct CDR3 sequences, just under 7.5% appearing once. The specimen sequenced was blood, either unsorted or a sorted T cell fraction (not recorded which). The receptors here all came from a female donor with ankylosing spondylitis or in good health (not recorded which). Both conserved end residues are trimmed from each CDR3.

v_call: TRBV28; j_call: TRBJ2-1; cdr3_aa: ASSLPGYNEQF
v_call: TRBV4-2; j_call: TRBJ1-2; cdr3_aa: ASRADRGLSGYT
v_call: TRBV20-1; j_call: TRBJ1-3; cdr3_aa: SARDGQGAGGNTIY
v_call: TRBV20-1; j_call: TRBJ1-1; cdr3_aa: SARADIVNTEAF
v_call: TRBV2; j_call: TRBJ1-5; cdr3_aa: ASSQGQPQH
v_call: TRBV2; j_call: TRBJ2-2; cdr3_aa: ARPKGQANTGELF
v_call: TRBV2; j_call: TRBJ2-6; cdr3_aa: ASNEGAHRGSSGANVLT
v_call: TRBV7-2; j_call: TRBJ1-3; cdr3_aa: ASSLAMVNAGNTIY
v_call: TRBV7-2; j_call: TRBJ2-5; cdr3_aa: ASSSPGLAGEETQY
v_call: TRBV12-3/TRBV12-4; j_call: TRBJ1-2; cdr3_aa: ASSSTGTGGFGYT
v_call: TRBV30; j_call: TRBJ1-5; cdr3_aa: ASAGKGNQPQH
v_call: TRBV3-1; j_call: TRBJ2-2; cdr3_aa: ASSPIPGGKAGELF
v_call: TRBV10-3; j_call: TRBJ2-2; cdr3_aa: AISDPGQVNTGELF
v_call: TRBV7-8; j_call: TRBJ2-2; cdr3_aa: ASSLISGTANTGELF
v_call: TRBV12-3/TRBV12-4; j_call: TRBJ1-1; cdr3_aa: ASSPGPRAEAF
v_call: TRBV5-1; j_call: TRBJ2-2; cdr3_aa: ASSLVGRLTGELF
v_call: TRBV5-1; j_call: TRBJ1-1; cdr3_aa: ASSLHQGAEAF
v_call: TRBV7-2; j_call: TRBJ1-3; cdr3_aa: ASSLDRFSGNTIY
v_call: TRBV7-8; j_call: TRBJ1-1; cdr3_aa: ASSLGWGFRNTEAF
v_call: TRBV4-1; j_call: TRBJ1-4; cdr3_aa: ASSHGVEKLF
v_call: TRBV7-2; j_call: TRBJ2-7; cdr3_aa: ASSSSSGEPHEQY
v_call: TRBV2; j_call: TRBJ2-5; cdr3_aa: ASSPGTGPLQETQY
v_call: TRBV6-6; j_call: TRBJ2-5; cdr3_aa: ASSWTGSQETQY
v_call: TRBV9; j_call: TRBJ1-3; cdr3_aa: ASGPLITQGPGNTIY
v_call: TRBV5-1; j_call: TRBJ1-1; cdr3_aa: ASSLVSRGNTEAF
v_call: TRBV28; j_call: TRBJ2-5; cdr3_aa: ASRVAGPQEAQY
v_call: TRBV30; j_call: TRBJ2-7; cdr3_aa: ASTGGEGPYEQY
v_call: TRBV12-3/TRBV12-4; j_call: TRBJ2-3; cdr3_aa: ASSPRSEDTQY
v_call: TRBV11-2; j_call: TRBJ2-7; cdr3_aa: ASSPQPSYEQY
v_call: TRBV18; j_call: TRBJ2-5; cdr3_aa: ASSPAGSQETQY
v_call: TRBV20-1; j_call: TRBJ2-2; cdr3_aa: SARDRRLAGDDPTGELF
v_call: TRBV20-1; j_call: TRBJ1-1; cdr3_aa: SAREGQRVYGETF
v_call: TRBV20-1; j_call: TRBJ1-2; cdr3_aa: SAKGDYGYT
v_call: TRBV20-1; j_call: TRBJ2-3; cdr3_aa: SASGFGRGEGVTDTQY
v_call: TRBV2; j_call: TRBJ2-7; cdr3_aa: ASQVAFSYEQY
v_call: TRBV9; j_call: TRBJ1-4; cdr3_aa: ASSPEATNEKLF
v_call: TRBV12-3/TRBV12-4; j_call: TRBJ1-2; cdr3_aa: ASSLDRGKRGYT
v_call: TRBV6-1; j_call: TRBJ2-5; cdr3_aa: ASKSTGGRQETQY
v_call: TRBV10-3; j_call: TRBJ1-6; cdr3_aa: AINQGAHNSPLH
v_call: TRBV12-3/TRBV12-4; j_call: TRBJ1-4; cdr3_aa: ASSPYEKLF
v_call: TRBV4-2; j_call: TRBJ1-2; cdr3_aa: ASSPLRGEGHLYGYT
v_call: TRBV4-1; j_call: TRBJ1-3; cdr3_aa: ASSQVSGSGNTIY
v_call: TRBV7-2; j_call: TRBJ1-1; cdr3_aa: ASSLIAGINTEAF
v_call: TRBV11-3; j_call: TRBJ2-3; cdr3_aa: ASSLSTGVDDTQY
v_call: TRBV6-6; j_call: TRBJ1-1; cdr3_aa: ASSQLQRGAF
v_call: TRBV10-3; j_call: TRBJ1-5; cdr3_aa: AISDRETGEPQH
v_call: TRBV12-3/TRBV12-4; j_call: TRBJ2-3; cdr3_aa: ASSLLQGPDTQY
v_call: TRBV5-6; j_call: TRBJ2-3; cdr3_aa: ASSLAGRPDTQY
v_call: TRBV27; j_call: TRBJ1-3; cdr3_aa: ASSPLGGNGNTIY
v_call: TRBV5-6; j_call: TRBJ1-2; cdr3_aa: ASSLDRAHGYT
v_call: TRBV29-1; j_call: TRBJ1-2; cdr3_aa: TYHEGLYGYT
v_call: TRBV29-1; j_call: TRBJ2-1; cdr3_aa: SVGVLGSNEQF
v_call: TRBV7-3; j_call: TRBJ2-1; cdr3_aa: ASSPGGGGEQF
v_call: TRBV7-6; j_call: TRBJ2-1; cdr3_aa: ASSLGRAEQF
v_call: TRBV12-3/TRBV12-4; j_call: TRBJ1-5; cdr3_aa: ASSLGSQPQH
v_call: TRBV4-3; j_call: TRBJ1-1; cdr3_aa: ASSQGSTGGGTEAF
v_call: TRBV7-8; j_call: TRBJ1-5; cdr3_aa: ASSLATGLRYSNQPQH
v_call: TRBV7-2; j_call: TRBJ1-5; cdr3_aa: ASSYSPGGTQPQH
v_call: TRBV6-1; j_call: TRBJ2-1; cdr3_aa: ASSPTSGGAGDEQF
v_call: TRBV5-1; j_call: TRBJ2-1; cdr3_aa: ASSLAPRTPYRFGGQF